This TCR beta chain was retrieved from a study of cytomegalovirus exposure and HLA in healthy donors. TCRdb's copy holds only in-frame clones and misses some; the assay was immunoSEQ multiplex PCR. The table includes more than 100,000 clones, 70% to 90% detected once. A remark on this clone: No antigen is known for it.

Germline CDR1 ENHRY, CDR2 SYGVKD. CDR3 length: 13 amino acids. Trimming stripped 4 bases from V and 3 bases from J, with 7 bases between. Study-level results: In vitro checks showed that three CMV-associated chains really do target CMV antigens. A list of around 150 TCR beta chains associated with cytomegalovirus was given.

The TCR sequence derives from a woman aged 18 to 35 in good health and CMV-seropositive. The chain couples TRBV10-3 to TRBJ1-5; D uncertain. The specimen sequenced was PBMCs. CDR3 protein: CAISVDYNQPQHF. For the CDR3, the DNA is TGTGCCATCAGTGTGGACTACAATCAGCCCCAGCATTTT.